These T cell receptor beta chains were read from a single sample in a study of cytomegalovirus exposure and HLA in healthy donors. The table came from immunoSEQ multiplex PCR; TCRdb's copy has only in-frame clones and leaves some out. This table holds around 100,000 clones, around 62% found once. The sequenced sample consisted of PBMCs. The receptors come from a man in his thirties or forties in good health and CMV-seropositive. Both conserved end residues are part of each CDR3. A D gene is named only where the DNA matches it firmly. Clone sizes are given selectively: once, few, many, or a class where the clone is expanded.

clone_size | j_call | v_call | d_call | cdr3_nt | cdr3_aa
- | TRBJ1-6 | TRBV10-3 | - | TGTGCCATCAGGGACCCGGGGATTGGCTCACCCCTCCACTTT | CAIRDPGIGSPLHF
- | TRBJ2-3 | TRBV9 | TRBD1 | TGTGCCAGCAGCGTAGAAGGGGGCCGCACAGATACGCAGTATTTT | CASSVEGGRTDTQYF
- | TRBJ2-3 | TRBV11-2 | - | TGTGCCAGCAGCTTAGTAACAGGGGAGGCGGATACGCAGTATTTT | CASSLVTGEADTQYF
once | TRBJ1-2 | TRBV11-3 | - | TGTGCCAGCAGCGCAGGGGAGCTTGGTCCTGGCTACACCTTC | CASSAGELGPGYTF
few | TRBJ2-3 | TRBV11-3 | - | TGTGCCACCGGAGCAAATACGGGTACGCAGTATTTT | CATGANTGTQYF
- | TRBJ2-7 | TRBV29-1 | - | TGCAGCGTGGGCGGGTCACTAGGTCACGAGCAGTACTTC | CSVGGSLGHEQYF
few | TRBJ2-7 | TRBV14 | - | TGTGCCAGCAGCCAAGTCCCGGGAGCGGACGAGCAGTACTTC | CASSQVPGADEQYF
- | TRBJ2-2 | TRBV11-2 | - | TGTGCCAGCAGCACTTACAGGGTCACCGGGGAGCTGTTTTTT | CASSTYRVTGELFF
- | TRBJ2-5 | TRBV15 | - | TGTGCCACCAGCAGAGCAGGCAGCCAAGAGACCCAGTACTTC | CATSRAGSQETQYF
- | TRBJ1-5 | TRBV5-5 | - | TGTGCCAGCAGCCCTTACACAGTTAGCAATCAGCCCCAGCATTTT | CASSPYTVSNQPQHF
- | TRBJ2-7 | TRBV2 | - | TGTGCCAGCAGGTCTGGGGCTGCCTACGAGCAGTACTTC | CASRSGAAYEQYF
- | TRBJ2-1 | TRBV25-1 | TRBD1 | TGTGCCAGCAGTGGTCAGACAGGGCCAACTCTCTCCTACAATGAGCAGTTCTTC | CASSGQTGPTLSYNEQFF
- | TRBJ2-2 | TRBV7-6 | TRBD1 | TGTGCCAGCAGCCGACAGGGGGCCGACACCGGGGAGCTGTTTTTT | CASSRQGADTGELFF
- | TRBJ1-5 | TRBV11-2 | TRBD1 | TGTGCCAGCAGCTGGGGACAGGGTGGCAATCAGCCCCAGCATTTT | CASSWGQGGNQPQHF
- | TRBJ1-2 | TRBV27 | - | TGTGCCAGCAGTTTAGGGGCAGCACGATACCCGAGGGGCTACACCTTC | CASSLGAARYPRGYTF
- | TRBJ1-1 | TRBV5-1 | - | TGCGCCAGCACAACAGGGATAAACACTGAAGCTTTCTTT | CASTTGINTEAFF
once | TRBJ2-1 | TRBV5-1 | TRBD1 | TGCGCCAGCAGCTTGAGGACAGGGCTTAACCAGAATGAGCAGTTCTTC | CASSLRTGLNQNEQFF
- | TRBJ2-7 | TRBV21-1 | - | TGTGCCAGCAGCAAAGTTTCCAGGGATGAGGTCGAGCAGTACTTC | CASSKVSRDEVEQYF
- | TRBJ1-1 | TRBV30 | TRBD1 | TGTGCCTGGCCGACAGGGGGCACTGAAGCTTTCTTT | CAWPTGGTEAFF
- | TRBJ1-2 | TRBV6-1 | - | TGTGCCAGCAGTGATAGAGTAGCCCGATATGGCTACACCTTC | CASSDRVARYGYTF
- | TRBJ1-6 | TRBV14 | TRBD1 | TGTGCCAGCAGCCAGGGACAGTGGGGTTCACCCCTCCACTTT | CASSQGQWGSPLHF
- | TRBJ1-5 | TRBV4-2 | TRBD1 | TGTGCCAGCAGCCCCCAGGGGGGCAGTAATCAGCCCCAGCATTTT | CASSPQGGSNQPQHF
- | TRBJ1-1 | TRBV7-3 | TRBD1 | TGTGCCAGCAGCCTACAGGGGGCAAGGGGCACTGAAGCTTTCTTT | CASSLQGARGTEAFF
- | TRBJ1-4 | TRBV2 | - | TGTGCCAGCAGGGCAGGGACTAATGAAAAACTGTTTTTT | CASRAGTNEKLFF
- | TRBJ1-1 | TRBV18 | - | TGTGCCAGCTCACCACCTGGCCTCCAGAACACTGAAGCTTTCTTT | CASSPPGLQNTEAFF
- | TRBJ2-3 | TRBV11-2 | - | TGTGCCAGCAGCTTAGGGGCGAGCACAGATACGCAGTATTTT | CASSLGASTDTQYF
few | TRBJ2-1 | TRBV7-9 | - | TGTGCCAGCAGTACGTGGAGGGAAAATGAGCAGTTCTTC | CASSTWRENEQFF
- | TRBJ1-1 | TRBV6-1 | - | TGTGCCAGCAGTTCTTACAGAAACACTGAAGCTTTCTTT | CASSSYRNTEAFF
- | TRBJ2-3 | TRBV2 | TRBD2 | TGTGCCAGCAATGAGGGGAGGGATGCAGATACGCAGTATTTT | CASNEGRDADTQYF